This TCR beta chain was retrieved from a study of blood T cell repertoires in COVID-19. The assay was immunoSEQ multiplex PCR, and TCRdb's table has in-frame clones only and misses some. This sample has about 190,000 clones, with roughly 81% found just once. Seattle enrolled patients during active infection and tracked them longitudinally. The origin of this receptor is a woman of 80 years or more with COVID-19, enrolled during active disease. Sample: peripheral blood.

This CDR3 is CASSIFPGIGGSTEAFF. DNA for the CDR3: TGTGCCAGTAGTATCTTTCCAGGGATCGGGGGGAGCACTGAAGCTTTCTTT. The rearrangement links TRBV19 to TRBJ1-1; a possible D gene is TRBD1 (5 bases). V lost 3 bases to trimming and J lost 4 bases, with 21 bases between them. CDR1 and CDR2 (germline): LNHDA, SQIVND (reference sequence). This CDR3 is built from 17 residues.